This TCR beta chain was captured in a study of cytomegalovirus exposure and HLA in healthy donors. Some clones are missing from TCRdb's copy, which holds only in-frame ones; the method was immunoSEQ multiplex PCR. The sample includes about 130,000 clones, 85% to 90% of them seen just once. The sequence was obtained from a woman aged 18-29 years in good health and CMV-seronegative. The source material was PBMCs.

CDR3 residues: CASRQQRGNTQYF. CDR3 coding DNA: TGTGCCAGCAGACAGCAGCGGGGCAATACGCAGTATTTT. This chain joins TRBV6-5 and TRBJ2-3; TRBD2 agrees at 7 bases. The CDR3 has 13 amino acids. V lost 6 bases to trimming and J lost 7 bases; unmatched junction nucleotides: 7. CDR1 and CDR2 (germline): MNHEY, SVGAGI.